This T cell receptor beta chain was identified during a study of blood T cell repertoires in COVID-19. Germline lookup yields CDR1 LGHNA and CDR2 YSLEER. V lost 0 bases and J lost 3; bases outside the gene matches: 7. CDR3 size: 17 residues. Libraries were prepared by immunoSEQ multiplex PCR; TCRdb keeps only in-frame clonotypes and omits some of them. The profile shows 56,000 or so clones, about 91% of them singletons. The sample comprised peripheral blood. The rearrangement links TRBV4-3 to TRBJ2-7, with 11 nucleotides matching TRBD1. The clonotype comes from a woman aged 55-69 years with COVID-19, enrolled during active disease. CDR3 DNA sequence: TGCGCCAGCAGCCAAGAATGGACAGGGGGCGGAATCTACGAGCAGTACTTC. The encoded protein is CASSQEWTGGGIYEQYF.